The sequence of this TCR beta chain was determined in a study of T-cell reconstitution after alpha-beta-depleted transplantation in children. Germline V gene lookup returns CDR1 MDHEN and CDR2 SYDVKM. V was shortened by 5 bases and J by 6 bases, with 22 bases between the two germline ends. CDR3 length: 16 amino acids. A library of TCRbeta sequences, prepared with unique molecular identifiers, was generated. TCRdb independently ran MiXCR on the PCR reads; one entry per CDR3 protein. This table holds roughly 500,000 distinct CDR3 sequences, approximately 32% found once. Sample: PBMCs from the stem cell graft donor, taken from the stem cell graft. This chain uses TRBV28 with TRBJ1-2; possibly TRBD1 for D (5 bases). This TCR was recovered from a human donor who donated a stem cell graft to a child with aplastic anemia. This CDR3 reads CASSPGTTPGLHGYTF. CDR3 sequence (DNA): TGTGCCAGCAGTCCGGGGACGACGCCCGGTCTTCATGGCTACACCTTC.